This T cell receptor (beta chain) came from a study of T cell clonotyping in hematopoietic cell transplantation. Background on the study: Recipients were bled about 28 days pretransplant and at posttransplant days 30, 100, 180.

Turning to this clone: What it binds is unknown.

The CDR3 sequence is 14 residues long. The V gene lost 5 bases and the J gene lost 5 bases, with 10 bases spanning the gap. Germline V CDR1 and CDR2: MNHEY, SMNVEV (reference sequence). Overall study findings and caveats: Higher Inverse Simpson Index values in graft donor and pretransplant recipient predicted broader posttransplant TCR diversity. Recipient TCR diversity dropped after transplant; expanded clonotypes rose from day 30 to 180. Few recipient clonotypes overlapped donors; over 97% were de novo at given depth.

Sequencing used immunoSEQ multiplex PCR; TCRdb keeps in-frame clones, though not all of them. Of about 8,100 clones listed, roughly 91% are singletons. The V and J genes are TRBV27 and TRBJ1-6; maybe TRBD1 (6 bases). The sequence derives from a male patient aged 55 to 69 who had an allogeneic stem cell transplant from a related donor, so the T cells may come from the graft donor. Some clones in this sample may be carry-over from other donors' samples. The sequencing used peripheral blood mononuclear cells, collected at the time of graft-versus-host disease after allogeneic stem cell transplant. For the CDR3, the DNA is TGTGCCAGCAGTAACCAGGGGCATAATTCACCCCTCCACTTT. It specifies CASSNQGHNSPLHF.